The rows below give T cell receptor beta chains drawn from one sample of a study of T cell responses to AZD1222 COVID-19 vaccine. Profiling relied on immunoSEQ multiplex PCR, and the TCRdb table lists in-frame clones only, not all of them. The profile shows around 110,000 clones, 92% of them singletons. The sample here was peripheral blood, taken 28 days after the second AZD1222 dose. These TCRs come from an adult who received the AZD1222 COVID-19 vaccine. Both conserved end residues are part of each CDR3. Fields, in order: D gene, V gene, J gene, clone size, CDR3 protein, CDR3 DNA. The D gene is left open where the match is weak. Clone size is given for some rows only: seen once, a few or many times, or a class if the clone is expanded.

>TRBD1|TRBV19|TRBJ1-2|NA
CASSPLDRGHGYTF
TGTGCCAGTAGTCCACTCGACAGGGGCCATGGCTACACCTTC
>NA|TRBV13|TRBJ2-2|NA
CASSLGHWGERNTGELFF
TGTGCCAGCAGCTTAGGCCACTGGGGGGAACGCAACACCGGGGAGCTGTTTTTT
>TRBD1|TRBV19|TRBJ1-2|NA
CASSPRTGGGYTF
TGTGCCAGTAGTCCCCGGACAGGGGGCGGCTACACCTTC
>NA|TRBV9|TRBJ2-2|NA
CASSVGSQLTGELFF
TGTGCCAGCAGCGTAGGAAGCCAACTCACCGGGGAGCTGTTTTTT
>TRBD2|TRBV15|TRBJ2-7|NA
CATSRELAATYEQYF
TGTGCCACCAGCAGAGAACTAGCGGCGACCTACGAGCAGTACTTC
>NA|TRBV28|TRBJ2-1|NA
CASRSGWRNEQFF
TGTGCCAGCAGAAGCGGTTGGAGGAATGAGCAGTTCTTC
>NA|TRBV7-9|TRBJ1-1|NA
CASSTQAVNTEAFF
TGTGCCAGCAGCACCCAAGCAGTGAACACTGAAGCTTTCTTT
>NA|TRBV4-1|TRBJ1-1|NA
CASSREGPGRTEAFF
TGCGCCAGCAGCCGAGAGGGTCCAGGGAGGACTGAAGCTTTCTTT
>TRBD2|TRBV29-1|TRBJ2-3|NA
CSVSRTSGSEDTQYF
TGCAGCGTGTCTCGGACTAGCGGGAGTGAAGATACGCAGTATTTT
>TRBD2|TRBV30|TRBJ2-1|NA
CAWRALAGVGEQFF
TGTGCCTGGAGGGCGCTAGCGGGAGTTGGCGAGCAGTTCTTC
>NA|TRBV20-1|TRBJ2-1|NA
CSASRHEQFF
TGCAGTGCTAGTAGGCATGAGCAGTTCTTC
>NA|TRBV7-8|TRBJ2-3|NA
CASTLGVTSTDTQYF
TGTGCCAGCACCCTCGGGGTTACTAGCACAGATACGCAGTATTTT
>TRBD1|TRBV6-5|TRBJ1-4|NA
CASSSRTGGSEKLFF
TGTGCCAGCAGTTCCCGGACAGGGGGGAGTGAAAAACTGTTTTTT
>NA|TRBV7-9|TRBJ1-5|NA
CASSLGTGDTYSNQPQHF
TGTGCCAGCAGCTTAGGTACGGGGGACACCTATAGCAATCAGCCCCAGCATTTT
>NA|TRBV5-1|TRBJ1-2|once
CASSSGEIANYGYTF
TGCGCCAGCAGCTCAGGGGAGATCGCTAACTATGGCTACACCTTC
>NA|TRBV6-5|TRBJ1-4|NA
CASSYDRRGEKLFF
TGTGCCAGCAGTTACGACAGGCGGGGGGAAAAACTGTTTTTT
>NA|TRBV2|TRBJ2-3|NA
CASRTLGATDTQYF
TGTGCCAGCAGGACTTTGGGGGCAACGGATACGCAGTATTTT
>TRBD1|TRBV27|TRBJ1-3|NA
CASRSGQGADTIYF
TGTGCCAGCCGATCGGGACAGGGGGCGGACACCATATATTTT
>NA|TRBV10-3|TRBJ2-6|NA
CALLSGGANVLTF
TGTGCCCTCCTCAGTGGAGGGGCCAACGTCCTGACTTTC
>TRBD2|TRBV7-9|TRBJ2-1|NA
CASSPIAGGLNEQFF
TGTGCCAGCAGCCCGATAGCGGGAGGGCTTAATGAGCAGTTCTTC
>TRBD1|TRBV18|TRBJ1-2|few
CASSPQAGGVDYGYTF
TGTGCCAGCTCACCCCAAGCAGGGGGCGTCGACTATGGCTACACCTTC
>TRBD1|TRBV27|TRBJ1-4|NA
CASSLWYTGGRGEKLFF
TGTGCCAGCAGTTTATGGTACACAGGGGGCCGGGGTGAAAAACTGTTTTTT
>TRBD1|TRBV5-1|TRBJ1-1|NA
CASSTGQGTEAFF
TGCGCCAGCAGCACCGGACAGGGTACTGAAGCTTTCTTT
>NA|TRBV28|TRBJ1-6|NA
CASSSGSPLHF
TGTGCCAGCAGTTCCGGATCACCCCTCCACTTT
>NA|TRBV14|TRBJ2-6|NA
CASSQGGAGANVLTF
TGTGCCAGCAGCCAAGGGGGGGCTGGGGCCAACGTCCTGACTTTC
>NA|TRBV21-1|TRBJ1-5|NA
CASSSKRRQPHNQPQHF
TGTGCCAGCAGCTCAAAGAGGCGGCAGCCACACAACCAGCCCCAGCATTTT
>NA|TRBV5-6|TRBJ2-7|NA
CASSSLTGPPPYEQYF
TGTGCCAGCAGCTCCCTTACCGGGCCCCCCCCCTACGAGCAGTACTTC
>NA|TRBV28|TRBJ1-2|NA
CASSFWGETWPYGYTF
TGTGCCAGCAGTTTTTGGGGAGAAACGTGGCCCTATGGCTACACCTTC
>NA|TRBV9|TRBJ2-2|NA
CASSVRLGAGELFF
TGTGCCAGCAGCGTAAGGTTAGGGGCCGGGGAGCTGTTTTTT
>NA|TRBV15|TRBJ2-4|NA
CATSRDSDAVDIQYF
TGTGCCACCAGCAGAGATTCTGACGCGGTGGACATTCAGTACTTC